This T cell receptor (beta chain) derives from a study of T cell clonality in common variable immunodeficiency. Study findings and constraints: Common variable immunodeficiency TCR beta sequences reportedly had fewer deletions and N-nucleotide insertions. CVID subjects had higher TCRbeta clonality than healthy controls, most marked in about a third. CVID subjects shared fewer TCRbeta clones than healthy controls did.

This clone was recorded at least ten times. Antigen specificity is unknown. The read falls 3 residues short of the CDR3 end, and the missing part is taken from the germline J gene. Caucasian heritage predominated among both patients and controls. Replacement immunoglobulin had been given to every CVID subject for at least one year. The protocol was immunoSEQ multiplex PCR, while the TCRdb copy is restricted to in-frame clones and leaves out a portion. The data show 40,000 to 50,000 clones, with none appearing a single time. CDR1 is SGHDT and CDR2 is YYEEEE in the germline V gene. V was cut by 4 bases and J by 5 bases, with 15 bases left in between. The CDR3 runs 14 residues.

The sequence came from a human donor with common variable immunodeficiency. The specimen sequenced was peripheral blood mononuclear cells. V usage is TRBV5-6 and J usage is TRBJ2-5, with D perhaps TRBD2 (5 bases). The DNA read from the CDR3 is TGTGCCAGCAGCCCGGGGATCCGACTCGAGACC. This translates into CASSPGIRLET. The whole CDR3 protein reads CASSPGIRLETQYF.